This T cell receptor (beta chain) was profiled in a study of technical replicates of blood from a handful of donors. Method: immunoSEQ multiplex PCR; TCRdb's copy keeps in-frame clones and lacks some. The table records around 67,000 clones, around 87% of them present only once. V lost 2 bases, J lost 1 base, and 4 bases stayed unmatched. The CDR3 has 15 residues. Germline-derived CDR1 and CDR2 are SGHTS and YDEGEE. The sample was PBMCs. The chain couples TRBV5-8 to TRBJ1-1; 8 nucleotides align to TRBD1. The clonotype was recovered from a human donor in good health. Some clones in this sample may be carry-over from other donors' samples. CDR3 DNA: TGTGCCAGCAGCTTTTCGGACAGGGCGAACACTGAAGCTTTCTTT. Amino acids: CASSFSDRANTEAFF.